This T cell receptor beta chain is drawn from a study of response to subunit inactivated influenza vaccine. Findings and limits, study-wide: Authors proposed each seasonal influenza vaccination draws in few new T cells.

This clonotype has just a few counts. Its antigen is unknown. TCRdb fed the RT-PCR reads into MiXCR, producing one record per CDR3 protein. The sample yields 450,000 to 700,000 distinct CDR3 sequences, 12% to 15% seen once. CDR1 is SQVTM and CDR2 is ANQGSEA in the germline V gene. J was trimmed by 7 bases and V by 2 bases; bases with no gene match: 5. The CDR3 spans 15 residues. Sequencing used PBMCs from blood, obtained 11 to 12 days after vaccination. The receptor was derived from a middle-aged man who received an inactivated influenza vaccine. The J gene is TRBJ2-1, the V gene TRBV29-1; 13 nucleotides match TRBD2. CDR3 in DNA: TGCAGCGTTGAAACGTGGACTAGCGGGAGAAATGAGCAGTTCTTC. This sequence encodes CSVETWTSGRNEQFF.